This is a list of T cell receptor beta chains from one sample in a study of CD8 T cells in Susac syndrome. TCRdb called the immunoSEQ multiplex PCR reads again in MiXCR, with one record for every CDR3 protein. Here the sample spans approximately 150,000 distinct CDR3 sequences, approximately 93% being singletons. The specimen was CD4+ T cells from PBMCs. Receptors were obtained from a human donor with multiple sclerosis. CDR3s include the opening cysteine and the closing phenylalanine or tryptophan. D genes are given only for firm matches. Clone size is not always given. Where it is, it says once, few, many or a class for expanded clones.

J,size,V,length,D,DNA,CDR3
TRBJ1-5,NA,TRBV7-2,21,NA,TGTGCCAGCAGCTTAGCCCGAAGCTTGTTCCGCCCAAGAAGGTTCAATCAGCCCCAGCATTTT,CASSLARSLFRPRRFNQPQHF
TRBJ2-5,NA,TRBV5-4,13,NA,TGTGCCAGCAGCTTGGGGCAGCGAGAGACCCAGTACTTC,CASSLGQRETQYF
TRBJ1-4,NA,TRBV12-3/TRBV12-4,15,NA,TGTGCCAGCAGCCCACACACATCAACTAATGAAAAACTGTTTTTT,CASSPHTSTNEKLFF
TRBJ1-5,NA,TRBV19,14,NA,TGTGCCAGTAGTACCTCGGGCAGCCGCCAGCCCCAGCATTTT,CASSTSGSRQPQHF
TRBJ1-2,NA,TRBV6-5,14,NA,TGTGCCAGCAGTTCCGCAGAGTTGGACTATGGCTACACCTTC,CASSSAELDYGYTF
TRBJ2-5,NA,TRBV5-1,12,NA,TGCGCCAGCAGACCGGATATGGAGACCCAGTACTTC,CASRPDMETQYF
TRBJ1-2,NA,TRBV4-3,13,NA,TGCGCCAGCAGCTCGACAGCCTTCTATGGCTACACCTTC,CASSSTAFYGYTF
TRBJ2-2,NA,TRBV9,16,NA,TGTGCCAGCAGCGTAGGTACAGGGCGGAACACCGGGGAGCTGTTTTTT,CASSVGTGRNTGELFF
TRBJ2-5,NA,TRBV2,12,NA,TGTGCCAGCAGAGGTCTTCAAGAGACCCAGTACTTC,CASRGLQETQYF
TRBJ2-7,NA,TRBV5-4,15,TRBD2,TGTGCCAGCAGCCGGGGGGGTGATAATACCTACGAGCAGTACTTC,CASSRGGDNTYEQYF
TRBJ2-7,NA,TRBV5-1,14,TRBD1,TGCGCCAGCAGCTTGCAAGGGACAGGGCGCGAGCAGTACTTC,CASSLQGTGREQYF
TRBJ2-6,NA,TRBV19,13,TRBD2,TGTGCCAGTAGTGGCGGGGGTCGCGGCGTCCTGACTTTC,CASSGGGRGVLTF
TRBJ1-1,NA,TRBV2,13,NA,TGTGCCAGCAGTGAACGACAGGTCACTGAAGCTTTCTTT,CASSERQVTEAFF
TRBJ2-3,NA,TRBV11-3,14,NA,TGTGCCAGCAGCTTGGGGCTCCAAAGAAATACGCAGTATTTT,CASSLGLQRNTQYF
TRBJ2-7,NA,TRBV20-1,12,NA,TGCAGTGCTAGCCCGGGGAGTTACGAGCAGTACTTC,CSASPGSYEQYF
TRBJ2-3,NA,TRBV4-3,16,TRBD1,TGCGCCAGCAGCCAAGTCCCCCGACAGGGTGCAGATACGCAGTATTTT,CASSQVPRQGADTQYF
TRBJ2-3,NA,TRBV14,15,NA,TGTGCCAGCAGCCAATTCGCGGGGCTGCTGGATACGCAGTATTTT,CASSQFAGLLDTQYF
TRBJ1-1,NA,TRBV12-3/TRBV12-4,14,TRBD1,TGTGCCAGCACCACAGGGGGCTTGTACACTGAAGCTTTCTTT,CASTTGGLYTEAFF
TRBJ2-3,few,TRBV2,15,TRBD2,TGTGCCAGCAGGCCGGGACTAGCGGGGACAGATACGCAGTATTTT,CASRPGLAGTDTQYF
TRBJ2-7,NA,TRBV5-1,17,NA,TGCGCCAGCAGCTTGGCCAATGGACGGAGGAGCTCCTACGAGCAGTACTTC,CASSLANGRRSSYEQYF
TRBJ2-1,NA,TRBV14,17,TRBD2,TGTGCCAGCAGCCAAGATTCCGGACTAGTAATGTACAATGAGCAGTTCTTC,CASSQDSGLVMYNEQFF
TRBJ1-2,NA,TRBV5-1,14,TRBD1,TGCGCCAGCAGGACAGGGGGGGACCGGAGTGGCTACACCTTC,CASRTGGDRSGYTF